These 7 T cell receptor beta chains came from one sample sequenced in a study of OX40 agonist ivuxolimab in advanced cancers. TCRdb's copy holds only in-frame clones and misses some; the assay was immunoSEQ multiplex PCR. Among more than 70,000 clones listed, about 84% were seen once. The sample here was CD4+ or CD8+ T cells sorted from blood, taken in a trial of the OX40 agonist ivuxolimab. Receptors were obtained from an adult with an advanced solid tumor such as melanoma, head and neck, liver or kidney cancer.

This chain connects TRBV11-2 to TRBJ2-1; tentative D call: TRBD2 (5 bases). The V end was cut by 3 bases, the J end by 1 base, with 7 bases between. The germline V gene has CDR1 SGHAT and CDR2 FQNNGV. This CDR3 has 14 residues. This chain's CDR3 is CASSLRGSYNEQFF. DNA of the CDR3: TGTGCCAGCAGCTTGAGAGGGTCCTACAATGAGCAGTTCTTC.

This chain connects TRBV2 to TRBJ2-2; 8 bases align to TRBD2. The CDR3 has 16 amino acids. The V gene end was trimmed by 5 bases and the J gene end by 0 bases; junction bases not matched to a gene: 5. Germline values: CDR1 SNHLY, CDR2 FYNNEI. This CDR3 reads CASSYIAGPNTGELFF. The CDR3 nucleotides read TGTGCCAGCAGTTATATAGCGGGACCGAACACCGGGGAGCTGTTTTTT.

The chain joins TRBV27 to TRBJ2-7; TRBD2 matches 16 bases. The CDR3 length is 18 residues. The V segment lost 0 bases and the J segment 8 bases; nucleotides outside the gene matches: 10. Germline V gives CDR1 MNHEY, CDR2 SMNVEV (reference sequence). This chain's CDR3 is CASSLSGLAGGSLSKQYF. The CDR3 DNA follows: TGTGCCAGCAGTTTATCGGGACTAGCGGGAGGGAGTCTGAGCAAGCAGTACTTC.

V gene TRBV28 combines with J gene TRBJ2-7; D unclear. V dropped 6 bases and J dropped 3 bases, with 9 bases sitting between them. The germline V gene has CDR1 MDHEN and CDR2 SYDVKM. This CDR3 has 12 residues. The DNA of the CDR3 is TGTGCCAGCAGGGAAAGTCGCTACGAGCAGTACTTC. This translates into CASRESRYEQYF.

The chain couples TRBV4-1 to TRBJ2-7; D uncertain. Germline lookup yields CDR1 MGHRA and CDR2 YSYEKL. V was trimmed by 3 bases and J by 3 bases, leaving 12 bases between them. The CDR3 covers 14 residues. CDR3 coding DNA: TGCGCCAGCAGCCACCCCGGGTCCTTCTACGAGCAGTACGTC. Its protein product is CASSHPGSFYEQYV.

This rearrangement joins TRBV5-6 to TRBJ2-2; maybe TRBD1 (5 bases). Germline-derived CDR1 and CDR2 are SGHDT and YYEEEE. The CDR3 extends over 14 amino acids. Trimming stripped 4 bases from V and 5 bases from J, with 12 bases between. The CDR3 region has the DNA TGTGCCAGCAGCCCAGTGACAGCAACCGGGGAGCTGTTTTTT. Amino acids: CASSPVTATGELFF.

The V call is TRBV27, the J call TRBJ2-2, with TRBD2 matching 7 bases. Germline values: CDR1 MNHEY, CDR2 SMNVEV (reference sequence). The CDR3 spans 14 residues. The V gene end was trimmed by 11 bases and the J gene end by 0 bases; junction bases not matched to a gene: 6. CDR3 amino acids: CAAPGGSNTGELFF. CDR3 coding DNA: TGTGCCGCCCCCGGGGGGTCGAACACCGGGGAGCTGTTTTTT.